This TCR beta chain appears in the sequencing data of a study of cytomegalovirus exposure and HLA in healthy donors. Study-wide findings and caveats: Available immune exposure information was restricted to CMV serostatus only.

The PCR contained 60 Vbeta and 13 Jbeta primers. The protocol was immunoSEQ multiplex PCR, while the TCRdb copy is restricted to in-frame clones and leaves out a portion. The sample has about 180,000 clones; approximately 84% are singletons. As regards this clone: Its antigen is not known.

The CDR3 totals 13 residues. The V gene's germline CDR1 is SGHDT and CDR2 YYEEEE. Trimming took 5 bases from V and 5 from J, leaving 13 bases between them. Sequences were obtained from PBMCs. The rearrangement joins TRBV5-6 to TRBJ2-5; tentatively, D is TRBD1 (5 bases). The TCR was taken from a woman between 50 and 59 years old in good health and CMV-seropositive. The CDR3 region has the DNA TGTGCCAGCAGTACAGGACAAAGGGAGACCCAGTACTTC. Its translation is CASSTGQRETQYF.